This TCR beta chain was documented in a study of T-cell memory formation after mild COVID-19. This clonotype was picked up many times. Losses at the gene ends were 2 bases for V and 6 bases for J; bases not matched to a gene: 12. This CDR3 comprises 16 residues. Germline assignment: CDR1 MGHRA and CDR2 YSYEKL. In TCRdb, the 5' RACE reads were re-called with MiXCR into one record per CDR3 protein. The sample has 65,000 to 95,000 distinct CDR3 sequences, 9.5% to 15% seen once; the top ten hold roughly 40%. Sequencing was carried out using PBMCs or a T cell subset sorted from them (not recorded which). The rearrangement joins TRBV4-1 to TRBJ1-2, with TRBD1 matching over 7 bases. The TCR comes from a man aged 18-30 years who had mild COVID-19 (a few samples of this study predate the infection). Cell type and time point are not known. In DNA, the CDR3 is TGCGCCAGCAGCCAACGGGACAGCTCTTTTACCGATGGCTACACCTTC. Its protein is CASSQRDSSFTDGYTF.